This TCR beta chain is from a study of low-dose radiotherapy and immunotherapy resistance in tumors. The time point denotes: before trial treatment. The CDR3 has 12 residues. Covering alpha and beta chains, TRAV- and TRBV-specific primers were used for the first-strand cDNA. TCR amplification used 20 to 25 PCR cycles, a constant-region primer and a V-primer adapter. TCRdb itself ran the reads through MiXCR, one entry per CDR3 protein. The sample includes under 70,000 distinct CDR3 sequences, under 30% of them seen just once. This clonotype has a count of ten or more. This clonotype was obtained from a male donor with prostate cancer. The chain is built from TRBV21-1 and TRBJ1-2. TRBV21-1 has pseudogene status. The sequences come from PBMCs, collected before treatment. For the CDR3, the DNA is TGTGCCAGCAGCAAGCTAGACTATGGCTACACCTTC. It codes for CASSKLDYGYTF.